Sequencing of this T cell receptor (beta chain) was carried out in a study of T cells in Graves' hyperthyroidism and ophthalmopathy. Authors of the study amplified TCR beta CDR3 regions from RNA transcripts. An initial round of RT-PCR targeting the TCR CDR3 relied on the HTBI primer set. One entry per CDR3 protein results from TCRdb running MiXCR on the multiplex PCR reads. This sample has around 700,000 distinct CDR3 sequences, with approximately 36% found just once. Germline assignment: CDR1 DFQATT and CDR2 SNEGSKA (reference sequence). V lost 5 bases, J lost 0 bases, and 8 bases lay in between. The length of the CDR3 is 12 residues. The study defined stable Graves' hyperthyroidism as no ophthalmopathy progression within 18 months. This clonotype was observed many times.

The TCR originated in a woman aged 40 to 50 with Graves' hyperthyroidism. The V gene is TRBV20-1, the J gene TRBJ2-7; D may be TRBD2 (5 bases). The sample was blood. CDR3 bases: TGCAGTGCTCCCCGGGACTCCTACGAGCAGTACTTC. As protein: CSAPRDSYEQYF.